What follows are 15 T cell receptor beta chains derived from one specimen sequenced in a study of molecular identifiers for immune sequencing clone quantification. TCRdb processed the PCR reads anew with MiXCR; each CDR3 protein has one entry. This sample has about 320,000 distinct CDR3 sequences; roughly a fifth occur once, and the top ten carry 0.7% to 0.9%. What was sequenced was naive CD8+ T cells from blood, with Jurkat cell RNA spiked in. The subset denotes: FACS-sorted CD8+CD4-CCR7+CD45RA+ naive T cells. The receptor set was obtained from a human donor in good health. Some libraries in this study had Jurkat cell RNA spiked in.

This clonotype occurred many times. The chain uses TRBV5-4 and TRBJ1-1; no reliable D call. This CDR3 is 14 amino acids long. Germline V CDR1 and CDR2: SGHNT, YYREEE (reference sequence). V was trimmed by 0 bases and J by 4 bases, leaving 10 bases between them. The CDR3 DNA reads TGTGCCAGCAGCTTGGGAACACGGGCCACTGAAGCTTTCTTT. Translating it yields CASSLGTRATEAFF.

The chain uses TRBV27 and TRBJ2-3; D gene ambiguous. TRBJ1-5 explains the end of the DNA better; the J call may be wrong. The length of the CDR3 is 12 residues. CDR1 MNHEY and CDR2 SMNVEV come from the germline V gene (reference sequence). CDR3 residues: CASSPDTDTQHF. The CDR3 DNA sequence: TGTGCCAGCAGTCCCGACACAGATACGCAGCATTTT.

At least ten counts were recorded for this clonotype. The chain recombines TRBV20-1 with TRBJ2-3; D gene ambiguous. The CDR3 consists of 17 residues. Per germline, CDR1 DFQATT and CDR2 SNEGSKA (reference sequence). Trimming pared 3 bases from V and 10 bases from J, leaving 29 bases between. The CDR3 loop reads CSASGFYGDVPSFAQYF. CDR3 bases: TGCAGTGCTAGTGGCTTTTATGGCGATGTCCCCTCGTTCGCGCAGTATTTT.

This clonotype has at least ten counts. V gene TRBV4-3 combines with J gene TRBJ2-7; D is ambiguous. Germline V gives CDR1 LGHNA, CDR2 YSLEER. V dropped 3 bases and J dropped 2 bases, with 11 bases sitting between them. The CDR3 contains 14 residues. CDR3 amino acids: CASSQHPKAYEQYF. The DNA for the CDR3 is TGCGCCAGCAGCCAGCACCCCAAGGCCTACGAGCAGTACTTC.

The CDR3 coding sequence is TGTGCCAGCAGTTTAATGGGGGCAGTATACAATGAGCAGTTCTTC. It codes for CASSLMGAVYNEQFF. The chain has TRBV27 and TRBJ2-1; the D gene is possibly TRBD1 (6 bases). Between the trimmed V and J ends, which lost 2 bases and 4 bases, there was a span of 12 bases. The length of the CDR3 is 15 residues. Germline CDR1 is MNHEY and CDR2 is SMNVEV (reference sequence).

With respect to this clonotype: A much larger clone differs from this one at a single base, so this may be a read error. It is likely a read error, because the conserved phenylalanine at the end of the CDR3 is missing. The chain is built from TRBV5-4 and TRBJ2-7; no definite D call. CDR3 length equals 13 residues. The V end was cut by 2 bases, the J end by 4 bases, with 10 bases between. Germline CDR1 reads SGHNT; CDR2 reads YYREEE (reference sequence). CDR3 in DNA: TGTGCCAGCAGCTTCGGTTTGGGTTACGAGCAGTACCTC. Translated, it gives CASSFGLGYEQYL.

This clonotype appeared many times. This sequence joins TRBV6-5 and TRBJ1-5; maybe TRBD1 (5 bases). With 3 bases removed from V and 2 bases from J, the gap between germline ends came to 17 bases. The CDR3 is 17 residues long. CDR1 and CDR2 (germline): MNHEY, SVGAGI. The CDR3 spells CASSYTRDGPGNQPQHF. The CDR3 DNA sequence: TGTGCCAGCAGTTATACCAGGGACGGACCCGGCAATCAGCCCCAGCATTTT.

J is TRBJ2-7 and V is TRBV7-9; D tentatively fits TRBD1 or TRBD2 (5 bases each). V dropped 5 bases and J dropped 1 base, with 21 bases sitting between them. The CDR3 loop spans 17 amino acids. Germline CDR1 SEHNR, CDR2 FQNEAQ (reference sequence). CDR3 in DNA: TGTGCCAGCAGCCCCCGGGTTCCGGGGCAACGTTCCTACGAGCAGTACTTC. It specifies CASSPRVPGQRSYEQYF.

This clonotype was seen at least ten times. V gene TRBV4-1 combines with J gene TRBJ2-1, with 8 bases identical to TRBD2. Germline V gene sequence: CDR1 MGHRA, CDR2 YSYEKL. The V and J ends lost 0 bases and 4 bases, in that order; junction bases with no gene match: 2. The CDR3 extends over 15 amino acids. The CDR3 DNA reads TGCGCCAGCAGCCAAGACGGGGGGGCTTACAATGAGCAGTTCTTC. This gives the protein CASSQDGGAYNEQFF.

This clonotype was picked up many times. The chain combines TRBV6-2 or TRBV6-3 with TRBJ2-7, with D unclear. The V end was cut by 2 bases, the J end by 1 base, with 3 bases between. Germline CDR1 is MNHEY and CDR2 is SVGEGT. This CDR3 region has 12 residues. CDR3 sequence: CASSYPSYEQYF. In DNA form, the CDR3 reads TGTGCCAGCAGTTACCCGTCCTACGAGCAGTACTTC.

As concerns this clonotype: A clone one base away is much larger, so this may be a read error. The genes are TRBV7-2 and TRBJ2-5, with TRBD1 identical over 12 bases. CDR1 and CDR2 (germline): SGHTA, FQGNSA. The CDR3 loop spans 15 amino acids. The CDR3 nucleotides are TGTGCCGGCAGCTCCGGGACAGGGGGCTTTAAGACCCAGTACTTC. Protein sequence: CAGSSGTGGFKTQYF.

This clonotype was found many times. This chain joins TRBV20-1 and TRBJ2-7; D call uncertain. The CDR3 totals 14 residues. CDR1 DFQATT and CDR2 SNEGSKA come from the germline V gene (reference sequence). V lost 3 bases to trimming and J lost 2 bases, with 14 bases between them. This CDR3 is CSARESGPTYEQYF. The DNA of the CDR3 is TGCAGTGCTAGGGAGTCAGGACCGACCTACGAGCAGTACTTC.

This clonotype was found many times. J is TRBJ2-3 and V is TRBV4-3, with 10 bases that match TRBD2. With V trimmed by 4 bases and J by 4 bases, 8 bases remained unmatched. The CDR3 contains 16 residues. Germline CDR1 reads LGHNA; CDR2 reads YSLEER. CDR3 bases: TGCGCCAGCAGCCCATCATCTAGCGGGAGCCCAGATACGCAGTATTTT. Amino acid sequence: CASSPSSSGSPDTQYF.

This clonotype appeared many times. The V and J genes are TRBV29-1 and TRBJ2-1; D possibly matches TRBD1 or TRBD2 (5 bases each). Per the germline V gene, CDR1 is SQVTM and CDR2 is ANQGSEA. This CDR3 contains 15 residues. Trimming removed 0 bases at V and 4 bases at J, with 13 bases between. The CDR3 here is CSVEDGGRPYNEQFF. CDR3 bases: TGCAGCGTTGAAGATGGGGGACGGCCTTACAATGAGCAGTTCTTC.

This clonotype was picked up many times. The chain has TRBV7-9 and TRBJ1-4; D not resolved. Germline V gene data show CDR1 as SEHNR and CDR2 as FQNEAQ (reference sequence). The CDR3 consists of 15 residues. The germline V and J ends were trimmed by 3 bases and 4 bases, with 12 bases remaining between them. CDR3 nucleotides: TGTGCCAGCAGCTTGCGGGAGGAAATTAATGAAAAACTGTTTTTT. Translated: CASSLREEINEKLFF.